This T cell receptor beta chain was sequenced for a study of metastatic and nonmetastatic thyroid tumors. Notes on the study in general: Across blood and tumor, TCR beta diversity in malignant thyroid tumors was reportedly significantly higher than in benign nodules.

TCRdb called clones again from the PCR reads with MiXCR. The sample lists about 82,000 clones, approximately 13% occurring once. From its first to its last residue, the CDR3 has 13 amino acids. With regard to this clone: No antigen is known for it. It is likely a read error, because the conserved phenylalanine at the end of the CDR3 is missing. No DNA is shown, since the ends of the CDR3 on it are uncertain; the CDR3 is the one TCRdb lists.

Each patient went into thyroid surgery without having received any treatment. V is TRBV12-3 or TRBV12-4 and J is TRBJ1-2. Sequencing was done on a sample of tumor tissue. The TCR comes from a female donor with papillary thyroid cancer or a benign thyroid nodule (not recorded which). Some clones in this sample may be carry-over from other donors' samples. CDR3 region: CASSLVPGYGYTL.